Listed below are T cell receptor beta chains from one sample, sequenced in a study of T-cell reconstitution after alpha-beta-depleted transplantation in children. TCRdb ran MiXCR on the PCR reads and lists one entry per CDR3 protein. Of just over 200,000 distinct CDR3 sequences listed, 8.4% were seen once; the top ten hold 35%. The starting material was PBMCs, mostly from graft donor cells, obtained 360 days after TCRalphabeta/CD19-depleted stem cell transplant. These receptors all come from a male patient under 10 years old who had a stem cell transplant for acute myeloid leukemia, so the T cells may come from the graft donor. CDR3s include the opening cysteine and the closing phenylalanine or tryptophan. D genes are given only for firm matches. Not every row has a clone size; where given, it reads once, few, many or a size class.

j_call	d_call	v_call	clone_size	cdr3_length	cdr3_aa	cdr3_nt
TRBJ2-5	-	TRBV5-1	-	14	CASSLWDTQETQYF	TGCGCCAGCAGCTTGTGGGACACCCAAGAGACCCAGTACTTC
TRBJ2-1	TRBD2	TRBV15	many	17	CATSREGRSGVNNEQFF	TGTGCCACCAGCAGAGAAGGTCGTAGCGGGGTGAACAATGAGCAGTTCTTC
TRBJ2-1	-	TRBV5-1	-	13	CASSLDVDNEQFF	TGCGCCAGCAGCTTGGACGTCGACAATGAGCAGTTCTTC
TRBJ1-1	TRBD1	TRBV6-4	many	13	CASSEQGGTEAFF	TGTGCCAGCAGTGAACAGGGGGGCACTGAAGCTTTCTTT
TRBJ2-7	TRBD1	TRBV5-5	-	15	CASSLRDSPYGEQYF	TGTGCCAGCAGCTTGAGGGACAGCCCATACGGCGAGCAGTACTTC
TRBJ2-3	-	TRBV5-1	-	15	CASSLANGIGATQYF	TGCGCCAGCAGCTTGGCCAATGGAATCGGCGCTACGCAGTATTTT
TRBJ2-2	-	TRBV19	many	15	CASSIDWGPTGELFF	TGTGCCAGTAGTATAGATTGGGGACCTACCGGGGAGCTGTTTTTT
TRBJ2-2	TRBD2	TRBV10-3	many	17	CAISESIAGGSTGELFF	TGTGCCATCAGTGAGTCGATAGCGGGAGGTTCCACCGGGGAGCTGTTTTTT
TRBJ2-3	-	TRBV12-3/TRBV12-4	many	15	CASTKLVNGSDTQYF	TGTGCCAGCACCAAACTAGTGAATGGATCAGATACGCAGTATTTT
TRBJ1-2	-	TRBV29-1	-	13	CSVEVVGGGGYTF	TGCAGCGTTGAAGTCGTGGGGGGCGGTGGCTACACCTTC
TRBJ2-3	TRBD1	TRBV24-1	-	16	CATSDPGQGGTDTQYF	TGTGCCACCAGTGATCCGGGACAGGGGGGCACAGATACGCAGTATTTT
TRBJ2-1	-	TRBV5-1	many	12	CASSSTGTEQFF	TGCGCCAGCAGCTCGACCGGGACAGAGCAGTTCTTC
TRBJ2-3	-	TRBV5-1	many	15	CASSLTATSTDTQYF	TGCGCCAGCAGCTTAACAGCTACCTCCACAGATACGCAGTATTTT
TRBJ1-2	-	TRBV20-1	many	9	CSASKGYTF	TGCAGTGCTAGCAAAGGCTACACCTTC
TRBJ2-1	TRBD2	TRBV2	many	16	CASSATTSGGRDEQFF	TGTGCCAGCAGTGCAACAACTAGCGGGGGTAGGGATGAGCAGTTCTTC
TRBJ2-7	TRBD2	TRBV5-1	many	13	CASQRGSSYEQYF	TGCGCCAGTCAGCGGGGCTCCTCTTACGAGCAGTACTTC
TRBJ2-1	TRBD1	TRBV5-1	few	14	CASSRPGQGGEQFF	TGCGCCAGCAGCAGACCGGGACAGGGAGGGGAGCAGTTCTTC
TRBJ2-5	TRBD1	TRBV18	many	14	CASSPWTGQETQYF	TGTGCCAGCTCACCGTGGACAGGCCAAGAGACCCAGTACTTC
TRBJ2-1	TRBD2	TRBV7-7	-	16	CASSSPGLAGGGEQFF	TGTGCTAGCAGTTCTCCTGGACTAGCGGGGGGGGGTGAGCAGTTCTTC
TRBJ2-3	TRBD2	TRBV6-5	many	15	CASSYWLAGVDTQYF	TGTGCCAGCAGTTATTGGCTAGCGGGTGTAGATACGCAGTATTTT
TRBJ2-5	-	TRBV14	-	14	CASSQHKRVETQYF	TGTGCCAGCAGCCAACACAAACGGGTGGAGACCCAGTACTTC
TRBJ1-2	-	TRBV12-3/TRBV12-4	few	10	CAAGKYGYTF	TGTGCCGCAGGGAAATATGGCTACACCTTC
TRBJ1-3	TRBD1	TRBV12-3/TRBV12-4	many	17	CASSYSIQGAGGNTIYF	TGTGCCAGCAGCTACTCTATACAGGGGGCTGGAGGAAACACCATATATTTT
TRBJ1-2	TRBD1	TRBV29-1	few	14	CSVETGTENYGYTF	TGCAGCGTTGAGACCGGGACAGAAAACTATGGCTACACCTTC
TRBJ2-3	TRBD2	TRBV12-3/TRBV12-4	-	14	CASSSTGRVDTQYF	TGTGCCAGCAGTTCAACCGGGAGGGTAGATACGCAGTATTTT
TRBJ2-2	-	TRBV27	many	16	CASSFLNRVYTGELFF	TGTGCCAGCAGTTTTCTTAACAGGGTGTACACCGGGGAGCTGTTTTTT
TRBJ2-5	-	TRBV7-8	many	16	CASSLGLVLFVETQYF	TGTGCCAGCAGCTTAGGTCTAGTGTTATTTGTGGAGACCCAGTACTTC
TRBJ2-2	TRBD1	TRBV29-1	-	13	CSAGDRPPGELFF	TGCAGCGCCGGGGACAGGCCCCCCGGGGAGCTGTTTTTT
TRBJ2-1	-	TRBV12-3/TRBV12-4	-	15	CASSFLSGIYNEQFF	TGTGCCAGCAGTTTCCTTAGCGGAATCTACAATGAGCAGTTCTTC
TRBJ2-7	-	TRBV9	many	14	CASSEGPDRYEQYF	TGTGCCAGCAGCGAGGGTCCCGACAGGTACGAGCAGTACTTC
TRBJ2-1	-	TRBV20-1	many	12	CSASRGRNEQFF	TGCAGTGCTAGTCGGGGGAGGAATGAGCAGTTCTTC
TRBJ2-5	-	TRBV12-2	-	17	CASRLGGYGTRPETQYF	TGTGCAAGTCGCTTAGGAGGTTACGGGACTAGACCGGAGACCCAGTACTTC
TRBJ2-2	-	TRBV12-3/TRBV12-4	many	16	CASTHSGGRNTGELFF	TGTGCCAGCACCCACTCCGGGGGACGGAACACCGGGGAGCTGTTTTTT
TRBJ1-6	-	TRBV6-6	many	13	CASAVTENSPLHF	TGTGCCAGCGCTGTGACCGAAAATTCACCCCTCCACTTT
TRBJ1-1	-	TRBV29-1	many	15	CSAERGSSLNTEAFF	TGCAGCGCCGAGCGGGGCTCGTCGCTGAACACTGAAGCTTTCTTT
TRBJ1-1	-	TRBV20-1	many	12	CSALLRGTEAFF	TGCAGTGCTTTGCTCAGGGGCACTGAAGCTTTCTTT
TRBJ2-5	-	TRBV12-3/TRBV12-4	few	14	CASSSTGQQRTQYF	TGTGCCAGCAGTTCCACCGGCCAACAAAGGACCCAGTACTTC
TRBJ2-1	-	TRBV7-9	many	13	CASSLPGPNEQFF	TGTGCCAGCAGCTTACCCGGACCCAATGAGCAGTTCTTC
TRBJ2-5	TRBD2	TRBV29-1	few	15	CSVDGASGSQETQYF	TGCAGCGTTGATGGGGCTAGCGGGAGCCAAGAGACCCAGTACTTC
TRBJ2-7	TRBD2	TRBV20-1	few	15	CSAYKLAGGLYEQYF	TGCAGTGCCTACAAGTTAGCGGGAGGCTTATACGAGCAGTACTTC
TRBJ1-4	-	TRBV12-3/TRBV12-4	many	14	CASSLGGSNEKLFF	TGTGCCAGCAGTTTAGGCGGGAGTAATGAAAAACTGTTTTTT
TRBJ2-7	-	TRBV29-1	many	13	CSVEVGGPYEQYF	TGCAGCGTTGAAGTCGGGGGGCCTTACGAGCAGTACTTC
TRBJ2-3	-	TRBV25-1	-	12	CASASWADTQYF	TGTGCCAGCGCCAGTTGGGCAGATACGCAGTATTTT
TRBJ2-1	-	TRBV12-3/TRBV12-4	many	12	CASSLFINEQFF	TGTGCCAGCAGTTTGTTCATAAATGAGCAGTTCTTC
TRBJ2-7	TRBD2	TRBV7-2	few	15	CASSLAGGKHYEQYF	TGTGCCAGCAGCTTAGCGGGAGGGAAACATTACGAGCAGTACTTC
TRBJ2-7	-	TRBV6-2/TRBV6-3	few	15	CASSYEGEGGYEQYF	TGTGCCAGCAGTTACGAGGGTGAAGGAGGCTACGAGCAGTACTTC
TRBJ2-5	-	TRBV18	few	14	CASSPQINQETQYF	TGTGCCAGCTCACCACAGATCAACCAAGAGACCCAGTACTTC
TRBJ1-1	-	TRBV18	few	13	CASSEGRNTEAFF	TGTGCCAGCTCTGAGGGAAGGAACACTGAAGCTTTCTTT
TRBJ2-7	-	TRBV7-2	many	14	CASSRKGSSYEQYF	TGTGCCAGCAGCCGAAAGGGGAGCTCCTACGAGCAGTACTTC
TRBJ2-1	-	TRBV7-2	few	17	CASSSSPGDTRYNEQFF	TGTGCCAGCAGCTCTAGCCCCGGGGATACTCGTTACAATGAGCAGTTCTTC
TRBJ2-2	TRBD1	TRBV16	-	20	CASSQSPRQGLLWNTGELFF	TGTGCCAGCAGCCAATCTCCTCGACAGGGATTATTATGGAACACCGGGGAGCTGTTTTTT
TRBJ2-5	-	TRBV29-1	few	11	CSARGFETQYF	TGCAGCGCTCGGGGGTTTGAGACCCAGTACTTC
TRBJ1-1	-	TRBV10-3	few	13	CAISESTGEEAFF	TGTGCCATCAGTGAGTCGACGGGAGAAGAAGCTTTCTTT
TRBJ2-1	TRBD2	TRBV4-2	-	17	CASSQDPLAGRNNEQFF	TGTGCCAGCAGCCAAGACCCTCTAGCGGGAAGGAACAATGAGCAGTTCTTC
TRBJ2-5	TRBD2	TRBV4-2	many	19	CASSQDGPPNGRAAETQYF	TGTGCCAGCAGCCAAGATGGGCCCCCGAACGGGAGGGCGGCCGAGACCCAGTACTTC
TRBJ2-5	-	TRBV12-3/TRBV12-4	-	15	CASSFSRGYQETQYF	TGTGCCAGCAGTTTCTCCAGGGGATACCAAGAGACCCAGTACTTC
TRBJ1-2	-	TRBV5-1	many	13	CASRQGFIDGYTF	TGCGCCAGCAGGCAAGGGTTTATCGATGGCTACACCTTC